Each of the 26 T cell receptor beta chains below was sequenced from the same sample in a study of identical twins. TCRdb redid the calling of the 5' RACE reads with MiXCR, one entry per CDR3 protein. The table records 500,000 to 550,000 distinct CDR3 sequences, about 20% of them present only once. The same data also contributed to another study, on T cells expressing NK-cell markers.

The material sequenced was CD4+ T cells sorted from blood. The receptor source for this set is a woman aged 18-35 years in good health.

In this sample, this clonotype turned up a few times. The V call is TRBV12-3 or TRBV12-4, the J call TRBJ1-1, with 12 bases lining up with TRBD1. Trimming at V came to 6 bases and at J to 11 bases, leaving 13 bases not matched to a gene. The CDR3 runs to 15 residues. The CDR3 DNA follows: TGTGCCAGCAGGCCAACCGGGACAGGGGGCGCCGAGGCTTTCTTT. Protein sequence: CASRPTGTGGAEAFF.

The chain joins TRBV5-1 to TRBJ1-1; 11 positions agree with TRBD1. The J segment lost 6 bases and the V segment lost 4 bases, leaving 8 bases of the junction unmatched. The CDR3 runs to 15 residues. Germline loops: CDR1 SGHRS, CDR2 YFSETQ. CDR3 residues: CASSADRGRKPEAFF. The CDR3 DNA reads TGCGCCAGCAGCGCGGACAGGGGGCGAAAGCCTGAAGCTTTCTTT.

The chain links TRBV6-1 to TRBJ2-7, with unresolved D. CDR3 length equals 14 residues. Trimming removed 6 bases from V and 0 bases from J, with 12 bases in between. In germline, CDR1 is MNHNS, CDR2 SASEGT. CDR3 region: CASRRTDASYEQYF. The CDR3 DNA reads as TGTGCCAGCAGGCGGACGGACGCCTCCTACGAGCAGTACTTC.

Ten or more counts support this clonotype. At one of its ends the junction is not consistent with the germline gene, which may arise from a read error. The chain combines TRBV12-3 or TRBV12-4 with TRBJ2-7; weak D call: TRBD1 (6 bases). This CDR3 is built from 12 residues. CDR3 in amino acids: CASSTFPQGGFF. The CDR3 DNA reads as TGTGCCAGCAGCACCTTCCCACAGGGTGGATTCTTC.

The chain employs TRBV6-5 and TRBJ2-2; D is possibly TRBD1 or TRBD2 (6 bases each). The length of the CDR3 is 14 residues. Trimming removed 1 base at V and 7 bases at J, with 10 bases between. The germline CDR1 and CDR2 sequences are MNHEY and SVGAGI. The CDR3 spells CASSYWRDNGELFF. CDR3 nucleotides: TGTGCCAGCAGTTACTGGAGGGACAACGGGGAGCTGTTTTTT.

The chain has TRBV11-2 and TRBJ2-7; D is possibly TRBD2 (6 bases). Trimming took 0 bases from V and 4 from J, leaving 16 bases between them. The germline gives CDR1 SGHAT, CDR2 FQNNGV. There are 16 residues in the CDR3. The CDR3 sequence: CASSLEIGLRTYEQYF. CDR3 bases: TGTGCCAGCAGCTTAGAAATCGGACTAAGAACTTACGAGCAGTACTTC.

This clonotype was counted a few times. The chain has TRBV9 and TRBJ2-2; no definite D call. The CDR3 sequence is 14 residues long. CDR1 and CDR2 from the germline V gene are SGDLS and YYNGEE. Trimming stripped 6 bases from V and 0 bases from J, with 9 bases between. CDR3: CASTIAANTGELFF. For the CDR3, the DNA is TGTGCCAGCACGATCGCAGCGAACACCGGGGAGCTGTTTTTT.

The gene calls are TRBV11-2 and TRBJ2-7; D gene ambiguous. The ends were cut back, 7 bases at V and 2 bases at J, with 9 bases in the middle. The germline V gene encodes CDR1 SGHAT and CDR2 FQNNGV. The CDR3 has 12 amino acids. CDR3 in DNA: TGTGCCAGCAACCTTTTCCCCTACGAGCAGTACTTC. It yields the protein CASNLFPYEQYF.

This clonotype occurred many times. The chain uses TRBV12-3 or TRBV12-4 and TRBJ1-5; D unclear. The V and J ends lost 5 bases and 11 bases respectively, with 19 bases between them. This CDR3 contains 14 residues. The CDR3 nucleotides are TGTGCCAGCAGTCCCCGACGTACTCTTAGGGCCCAGCATTTT. Its protein is CASSPRRTLRAQHF.

V gene TRBV5-1 combines with J gene TRBJ2-2, with D possibly matching TRBD2 (7 bases). Trimming pared 4 bases from V and 6 bases from J, leaving 19 bases between. CDR3 length: 16 amino acids. Looked up from germline, CDR1 is SGHRS and CDR2 is YFSETQ. The CDR3: CASSGDEGGQSGELFF. CDR3 DNA: TGCGCCAGCAGCGGGGACGAGGGGGGGCAATCCGGGGAGCTGTTTTTT.

This clonotype has just a few counts. J is TRBJ2-6 and V is TRBV12-3 or TRBV12-4; 9 nucleotides agree with TRBD1. V dropped 6 bases and J dropped 0; count of bases not matched to a gene: 9. The CDR3 is made up of 18 amino acids. CDR3 region: CASSHRGRRSSGANVLTF. CDR3 nucleotide sequence: TGTGCCAGCAGCCACAGGGGGCGGCGATCCTCTGGGGCCAACGTCCTGACTTTC.

This rearrangement joins TRBV12-3 or TRBV12-4 to TRBJ2-1; 11 bases line up with TRBD2. This CDR3 is 12 amino acids long. J was trimmed by 10 bases and V by 6 bases; bases with no gene match: 2. The CDR3 nucleotides are TGTGCCAGCAGACGACTAGCGGGGGAGCAGTTCTTC. This codes for CASRRLAGEQFF.

The CDR3 coding sequence is TGTGCCAGCAGTGGACCCGGGACTAGCGGATACGAGCAGTACTTC. It is translated as CASSGPGTSGYEQYF. The V gene is TRBV12-3 or TRBV12-4, the J gene TRBJ2-7; 11 nucleotides match TRBD2. The CDR3 runs 15 residues. V shed 5 bases, J shed 4 bases, and the junction held 7 bases outside the gene matches.

Only a few counts were recorded for this clonotype. V and J are TRBV12-3 or TRBV12-4 and TRBJ2-2; weak D call: TRBD2 (6 bases). The CDR3 length is 14 residues. Trimming stripped 6 bases from V and 6 bases from J, with 14 bases between. The CDR3 sequence is CASRRGGFAGELFF. In DNA, the CDR3 is TGTGCCAGCAGACGGGGAGGTTTCGCCGGGGAGCTGTTTTTT.

The V gene is TRBV6-1, the J gene TRBJ1-2; D is perhaps TRBD1 (5 bases). This CDR3 has 14 amino acids. Trimming stripped 6 bases from V and 4 bases from J, with 15 bases between. Germline V gene data show CDR1 as MNHNS and CDR2 as SASEGT. This CDR3 reads CASSTGTVTYGYTF. The CDR3 bases are TGTGCCAGCAGCACCGGGACCGTTACCTATGGCTACACCTTC.

This clonotype turned up a few times. J is TRBJ2-5 and V is TRBV5-1, with 10 bases matching TRBD2. V was pared by 4 bases and J by 4 bases, with 10 bases of the junction left unmatched. The CDR3 loop spans 16 amino acids. Germline V gives CDR1 SGHRS, CDR2 YFSETQ. The CDR3 DNA sequence: TGCGCCAGCAGCCATACTAAGCGGGGGGGCGGAGAGACCCAGTACTTC. Translated: CASSHTKRGGGETQYF. The whole variable domain, remainder taken from reference TRBV5-1 and TRBJ2-5, is KAGVTQTPRYLIKTRGQQVTLSCSPISGHRSVSWYQQTPGQGLQFLFEYFSETQRNKGNFPGRFSGRQFSNSRSEMNVSTLELGDSALYLCASSHTKRGGGETQYFGPGTRLLVL.

This clonotype was recorded a few times. The CDR3 reads CASSGTGNDEKLFF. The CDR3 DNA is TGTGCCAGCAGCGGGACAGGGAACGATGAAAAACTGTTTTTT. The chain joins TRBV6-1 to TRBJ1-4; TRBD1 matches at 9 bases. There are 14 residues in the CDR3. The trim removed 6 bases at V and 6 bases at J, leaving 5 bases unmatched. Germline values: CDR1 MNHNS, CDR2 SASEGT.

The V and J genes are TRBV5-1 and TRBJ2-7; D is possibly TRBD1 or TRBD2 (7 bases each). From germline, CDR1 is SGHRS and CDR2 YFSETQ. Trimming took off 0 bases at V and 6 bases at J, with 19 bases between the two ends. CDR3 length equals 16 residues. As DNA, the CDR3 is TGCGCCAGCAGCTTGGGGGGAGGGACAGTCACTTCCGAGCAGTACTTC. It encodes CASSLGGGTVTSEQYF.

This clonotype was detected a few times. The chain employs TRBV20-1 and TRBJ2-7, with TRBD2 matching 8 bases. CDR1 and CDR2 from the germline V gene are DFQATT and SNEGSKA (reference sequence). V shed 3 bases and J 3 bases; nucleotides not matched to a gene: 13. The CDR3 sequence is 16 residues long. In nucleotides, the CDR3 is TGCAGTGCTAGTCGCTTGGAAGCGGGGGCGGGCTACGAGCAGTACTTC. It translates to CSASRLEAGAGYEQYF.

The table lists this clonotype with a few counts. The V and J genes are TRBV20-1 and TRBJ2-1, with TRBD1 as a possible D gene (6 bases). The V and J ends lost 5 bases and 5 bases respectively, with 19 bases between them. The CDR3 consists of 15 residues. Germline values: CDR1 DFQATT, CDR2 SNEGSKA (reference sequence). The CDR3 region is CSAAKTGQRNNEQFF. In DNA form, the CDR3 reads TGCAGTGCTGCCAAGACAGGACAGAGGAACAATGAGCAGTTCTTC.

This clonotype occurred a few times. The chain carries TRBV10-3 and TRBJ2-3, with D tentatively TRBD2 (6 bases). The V end was cut by 7 bases, the J end by 1 base, with 12 bases between. The germline V gene has CDR1 ENHRY and CDR2 SYGVKD. This CDR3 contains 14 residues. The CDR3 protein is CAITWGEGTDTQYF. CDR3 sequence (DNA): TGTGCCATCACCTGGGGGGAGGGCACAGATACGCAGTATTTT.

This clonotype was seen more than once but under ten times. This chain connects TRBV6-5 to TRBJ1-4; 9 bases are a match to TRBD1. The CDR3 sequence is 15 residues long. The germline V gene encodes CDR1 MNHEY and CDR2 SVGAGI. Trimming at V came to 4 bases and at J to 8 bases, leaving 8 bases not matched to a gene. For the CDR3, the DNA is TGTGCCAGCAGTTCCCCGGGACAGGGTGACGAAAAACTGTTTTTT. Translated, it gives CASSSPGQGDEKLFF.

The chain is built from TRBV20-1 and TRBJ2-1; TRBD2 aligns across 9 bases. The CDR3 length is 15 residues. The J segment lost 9 bases and the V segment lost 0 bases, leaving 9 bases of the junction unmatched. Looked up from germline, CDR1 is DFQATT and CDR2 is SNEGSKA (reference sequence). For the CDR3, the DNA is TGCAGTGCTAGAGATCAGGCTAGCGGGATGGGTGAGCAGTTCTTC. As protein: CSARDQASGMGEQFF.

This clonotype showed up just a few times. The rearrangement uses TRBV18 and TRBJ1-1, with D hard to call. With 8 bases removed from V and 2 bases from J, the gap between germline ends came to 15 bases. The CDR3 runs to 14 residues. Germline CDR1 and CDR2: KGHSH and LQKENI. CDR3: CASSPPGRNTEAFF. For the CDR3, the DNA is TGTGCCAGCAGCCCGCCGGGCCGTAACACTGAAGCTTTCTTT.

The gene calls are TRBV20-1 and TRBJ2-3; D remains unclear. The CDR3 is 14 residues long. Germline V gene sequence: CDR1 DFQATT, CDR2 SNEGSKA (reference sequence). V dropped 6 bases and J dropped 2 bases, with 15 bases sitting between them. CDR3 in DNA: TGCAGTGCGCAGACCCCACTCATCACAGATACGCAGTATTTT. Translating it yields CSAQTPLITDTQYF.

The chain has TRBV7-9 and TRBJ1-4; no firm D call. The V and J ends lost 4 bases and 4 bases respectively, with 19 bases between them. The CDR3 extends over 17 amino acids. In germline, CDR1 is SEHNR, CDR2 FQNEAQ (reference sequence). The DNA of the CDR3 is TGTGCCAGCAGCTACAGAACGAGCTCCCAGGATAATGAAAAACTGTTTTTT. This sequence encodes CASSYRTSSQDNEKLFF.